This T cell receptor beta chain was documented in a study of blood T cell repertoires in COVID-19. Background on the study: The United States, Italy and Spain provided the acute and convalescent COVID-19 samples.

V was pared by 3 bases and J by 5 bases, with 5 bases between. Germline V CDR1 and CDR2: KGHSH, LQKENI. This CDR3 is 12 amino acids long. Profiled with immunoSEQ multiplex PCR; TCRdb holds only in-frame clones, not every one. Of fewer than 250,000 clones listed, around 85% were seen once; the top ten hold more than 6%. The TCR was taken from an older woman with active or convalescent COVID-19. The chain is built from TRBV18 and TRBJ2-1, with D possibly matching TRBD2 (5 bases). The sequenced sample was peripheral blood. CDR3 in DNA: TGTGCCAGCTCACCGCGGGACAATGAGCAGTTCTTC. It codes for CASSPRDNEQFF.